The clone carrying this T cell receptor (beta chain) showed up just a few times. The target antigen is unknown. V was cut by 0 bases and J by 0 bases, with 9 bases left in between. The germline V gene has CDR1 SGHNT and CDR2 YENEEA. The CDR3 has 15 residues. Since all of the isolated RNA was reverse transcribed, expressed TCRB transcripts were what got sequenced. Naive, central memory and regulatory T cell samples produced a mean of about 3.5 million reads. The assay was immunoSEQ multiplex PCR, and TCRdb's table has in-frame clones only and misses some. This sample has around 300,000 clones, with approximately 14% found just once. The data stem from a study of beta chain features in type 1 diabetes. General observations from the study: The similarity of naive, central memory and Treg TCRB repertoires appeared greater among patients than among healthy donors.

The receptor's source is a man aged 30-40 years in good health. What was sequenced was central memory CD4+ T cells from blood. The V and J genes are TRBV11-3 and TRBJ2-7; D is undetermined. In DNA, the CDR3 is TGTGCCAGCAGCTTAGAACGCAATAGCTCCTACGAGCAGTACGTC. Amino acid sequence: CASSLERNSSYEQYV.